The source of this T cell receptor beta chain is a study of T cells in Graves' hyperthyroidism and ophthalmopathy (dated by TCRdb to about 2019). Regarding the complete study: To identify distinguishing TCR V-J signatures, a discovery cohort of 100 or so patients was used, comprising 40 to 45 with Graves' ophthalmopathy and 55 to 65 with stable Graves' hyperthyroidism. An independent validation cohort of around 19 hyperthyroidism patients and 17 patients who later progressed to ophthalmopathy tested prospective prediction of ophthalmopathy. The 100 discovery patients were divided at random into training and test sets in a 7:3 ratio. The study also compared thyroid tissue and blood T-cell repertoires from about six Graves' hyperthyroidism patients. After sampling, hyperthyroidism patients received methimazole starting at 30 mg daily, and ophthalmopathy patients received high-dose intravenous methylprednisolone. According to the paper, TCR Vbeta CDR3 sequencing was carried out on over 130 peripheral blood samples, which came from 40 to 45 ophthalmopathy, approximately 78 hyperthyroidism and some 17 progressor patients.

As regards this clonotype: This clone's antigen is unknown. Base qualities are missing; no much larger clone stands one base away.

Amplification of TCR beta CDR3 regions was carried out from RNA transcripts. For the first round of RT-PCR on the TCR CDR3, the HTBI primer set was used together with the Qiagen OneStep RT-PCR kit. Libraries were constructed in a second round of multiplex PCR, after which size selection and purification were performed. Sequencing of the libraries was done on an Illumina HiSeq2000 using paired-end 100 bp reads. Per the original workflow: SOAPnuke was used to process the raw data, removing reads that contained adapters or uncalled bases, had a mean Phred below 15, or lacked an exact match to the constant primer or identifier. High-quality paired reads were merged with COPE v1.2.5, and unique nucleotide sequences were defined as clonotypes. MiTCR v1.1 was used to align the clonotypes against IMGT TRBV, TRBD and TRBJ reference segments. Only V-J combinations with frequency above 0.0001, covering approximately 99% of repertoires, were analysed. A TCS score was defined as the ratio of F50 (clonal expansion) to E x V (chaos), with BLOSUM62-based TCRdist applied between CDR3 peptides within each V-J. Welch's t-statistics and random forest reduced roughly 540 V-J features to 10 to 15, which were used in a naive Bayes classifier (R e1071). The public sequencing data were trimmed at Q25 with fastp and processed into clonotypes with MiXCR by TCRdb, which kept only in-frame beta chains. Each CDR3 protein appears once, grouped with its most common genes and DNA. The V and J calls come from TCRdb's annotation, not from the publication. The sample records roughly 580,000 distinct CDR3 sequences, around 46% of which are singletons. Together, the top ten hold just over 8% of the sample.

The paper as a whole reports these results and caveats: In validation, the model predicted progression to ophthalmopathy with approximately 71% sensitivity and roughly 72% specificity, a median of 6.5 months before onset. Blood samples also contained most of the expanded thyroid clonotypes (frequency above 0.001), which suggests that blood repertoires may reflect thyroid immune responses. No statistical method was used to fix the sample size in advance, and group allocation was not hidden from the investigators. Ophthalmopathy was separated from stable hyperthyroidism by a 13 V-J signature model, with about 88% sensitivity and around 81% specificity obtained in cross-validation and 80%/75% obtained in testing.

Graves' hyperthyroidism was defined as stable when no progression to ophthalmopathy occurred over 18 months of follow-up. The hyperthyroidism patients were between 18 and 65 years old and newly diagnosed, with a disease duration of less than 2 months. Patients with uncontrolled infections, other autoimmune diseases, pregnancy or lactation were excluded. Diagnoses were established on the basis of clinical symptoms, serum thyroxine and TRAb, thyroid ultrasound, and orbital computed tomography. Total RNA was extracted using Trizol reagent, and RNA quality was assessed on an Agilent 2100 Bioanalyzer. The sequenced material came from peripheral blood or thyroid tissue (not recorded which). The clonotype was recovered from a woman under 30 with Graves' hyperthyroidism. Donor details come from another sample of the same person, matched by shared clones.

The DNA is as follows: TGCAGTGCTCCAGGCCTGAACACTGAAGCTTTCTTT. Its protein product is CSAPGLNTEAFF. Recombination connected TRBV20-1 to TRBJ1-1, with no confident D gene call. V and J lose 5 bases and 0 bases, and a span of 7 bases separates them. Including cysteine and phenylalanine, the CDR3 has 12 amino acids. The only DNA kept is the CDR3, 36 bases in frame from the first base. The CDR1 and CDR2 encoded by the germline V gene (reference sequence) are DFQATT and SNEGSKA.